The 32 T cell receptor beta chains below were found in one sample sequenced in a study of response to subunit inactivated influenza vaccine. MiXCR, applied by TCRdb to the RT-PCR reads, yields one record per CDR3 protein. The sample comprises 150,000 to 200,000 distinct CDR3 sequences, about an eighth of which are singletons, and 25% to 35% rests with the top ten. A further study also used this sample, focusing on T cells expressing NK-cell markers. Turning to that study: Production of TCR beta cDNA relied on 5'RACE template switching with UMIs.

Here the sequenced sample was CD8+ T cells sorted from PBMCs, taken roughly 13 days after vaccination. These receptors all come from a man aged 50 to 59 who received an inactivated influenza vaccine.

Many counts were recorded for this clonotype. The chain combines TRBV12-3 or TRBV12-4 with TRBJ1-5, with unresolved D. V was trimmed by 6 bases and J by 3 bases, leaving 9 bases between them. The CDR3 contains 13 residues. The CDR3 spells CASSRDHNQPQHF. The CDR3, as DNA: TGTGCCAGCAGCCGCGATCACAATCAGCCCCAGCATTTT.

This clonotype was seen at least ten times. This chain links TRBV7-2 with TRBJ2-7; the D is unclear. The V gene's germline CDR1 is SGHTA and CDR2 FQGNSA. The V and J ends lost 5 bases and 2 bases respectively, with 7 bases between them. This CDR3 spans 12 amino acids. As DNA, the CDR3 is TGTGCCAGCAGCCCGGATCCCTACGAGCAGTACTTC. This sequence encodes CASSPDPYEQYF.

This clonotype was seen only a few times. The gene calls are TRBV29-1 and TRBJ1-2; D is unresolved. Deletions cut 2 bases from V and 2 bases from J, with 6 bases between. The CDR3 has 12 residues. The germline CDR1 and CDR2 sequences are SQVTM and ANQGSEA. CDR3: CSVEIGNYGYTF. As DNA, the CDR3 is TGCAGCGTTGAAATAGGGAACTATGGCTACACCTTC.

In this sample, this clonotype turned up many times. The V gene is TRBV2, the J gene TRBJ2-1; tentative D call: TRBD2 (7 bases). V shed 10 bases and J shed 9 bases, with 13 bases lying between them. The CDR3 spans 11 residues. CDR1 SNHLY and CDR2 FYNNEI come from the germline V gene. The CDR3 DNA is TGTGCCACCAGCGGGACAACTGAGCAGTTCTTC. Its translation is CATSGTTEQFF.

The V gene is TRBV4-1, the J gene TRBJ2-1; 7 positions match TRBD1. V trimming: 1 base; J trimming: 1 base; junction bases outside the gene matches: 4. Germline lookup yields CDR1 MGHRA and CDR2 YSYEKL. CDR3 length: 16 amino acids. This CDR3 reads CASSQGKGASYNEQFF. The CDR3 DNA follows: TGCGCCAGCAGCCAAGGGAAGGGGGCTTCCTACAATGAGCAGTTCTTC.

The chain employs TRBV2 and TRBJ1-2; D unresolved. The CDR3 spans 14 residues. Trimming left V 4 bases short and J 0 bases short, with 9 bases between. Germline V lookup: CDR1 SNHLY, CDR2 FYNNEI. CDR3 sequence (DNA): TGTGCCAGCAGTGGTACGCAAGCTAACTATGGCTACACCTTC. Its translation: CASSGTQANYGYTF. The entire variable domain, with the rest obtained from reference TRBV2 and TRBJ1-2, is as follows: EPEVTQTPSHQVTQMGQEVILRCVPISNHLYFYWYRQILGQKVEFLVSFYNNEISEKSEIFDDQFSVERPDGSNFTLKIRSTKLEDSAMYFCASSGTQANYGYTFGSGTRLTVV.

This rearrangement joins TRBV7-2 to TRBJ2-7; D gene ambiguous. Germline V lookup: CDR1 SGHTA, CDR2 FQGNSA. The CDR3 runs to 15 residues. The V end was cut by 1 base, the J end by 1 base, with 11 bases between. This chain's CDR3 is CASSLVDQSSYEQYF. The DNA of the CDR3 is TGTGCCAGCAGCTTAGTGGATCAGTCTTCCTACGAGCAGTACTTC.

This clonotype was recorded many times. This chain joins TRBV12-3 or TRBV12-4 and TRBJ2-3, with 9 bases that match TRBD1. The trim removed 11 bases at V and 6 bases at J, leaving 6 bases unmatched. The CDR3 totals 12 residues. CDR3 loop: CAGGQGRDTQYF. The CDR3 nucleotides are TGTGCCGGAGGACAGGGGAGGGATACGCAGTATTTT.

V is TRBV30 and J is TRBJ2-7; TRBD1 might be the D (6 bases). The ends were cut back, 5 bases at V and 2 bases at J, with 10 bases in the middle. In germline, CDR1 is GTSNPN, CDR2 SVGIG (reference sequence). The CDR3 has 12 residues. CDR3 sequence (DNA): TGTGCCTGGGGGGGCCAGGCCTACGAGCAGTACTTC. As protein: CAWGGQAYEQYF.

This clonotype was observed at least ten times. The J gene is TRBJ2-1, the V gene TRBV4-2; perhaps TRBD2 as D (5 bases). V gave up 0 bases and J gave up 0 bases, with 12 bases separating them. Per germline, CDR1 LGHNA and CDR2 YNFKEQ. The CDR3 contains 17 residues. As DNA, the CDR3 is TGTGCCAGCAGCCAAGATTATACGGGAATCTCCTACAATGAGCAGTTCTTC. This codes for CASSQDYTGISYNEQFF.

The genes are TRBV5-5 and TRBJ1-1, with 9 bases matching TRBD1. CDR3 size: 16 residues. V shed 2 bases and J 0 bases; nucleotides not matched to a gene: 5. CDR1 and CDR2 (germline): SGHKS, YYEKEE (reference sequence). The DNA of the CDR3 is TGTGCCAGCAGCTTAATACAGGGGGCCTTGAACACTGAAGCTTTCTTT. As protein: CASSLIQGALNTEAFF.

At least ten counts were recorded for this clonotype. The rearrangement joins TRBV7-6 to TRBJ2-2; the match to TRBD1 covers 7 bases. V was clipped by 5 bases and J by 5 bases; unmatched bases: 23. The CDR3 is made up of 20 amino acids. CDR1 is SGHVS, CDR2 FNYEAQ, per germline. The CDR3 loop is CASSLNPGQRISLNTGELFF. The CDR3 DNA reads TGTGCCAGCAGCCTCAATCCGGGACAGAGGATAAGTCTAAATACCGGGGAGCTGTTTTTT.

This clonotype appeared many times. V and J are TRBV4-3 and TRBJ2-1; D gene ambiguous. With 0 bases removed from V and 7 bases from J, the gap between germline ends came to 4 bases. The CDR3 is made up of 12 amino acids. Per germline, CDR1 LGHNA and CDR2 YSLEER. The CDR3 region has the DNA TGCGCCAGCAGCCAAGATCCTAATGAGCAGTTCTTC. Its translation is CASSQDPNEQFF.

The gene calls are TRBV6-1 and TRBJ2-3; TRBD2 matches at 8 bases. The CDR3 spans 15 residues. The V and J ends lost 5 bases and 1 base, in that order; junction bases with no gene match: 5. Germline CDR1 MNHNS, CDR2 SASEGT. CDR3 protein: CASSQRTSRTDTQYF. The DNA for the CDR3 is TGTGCCAGCAGTCAGAGGACTAGCCGCACAGATACGCAGTATTTT.

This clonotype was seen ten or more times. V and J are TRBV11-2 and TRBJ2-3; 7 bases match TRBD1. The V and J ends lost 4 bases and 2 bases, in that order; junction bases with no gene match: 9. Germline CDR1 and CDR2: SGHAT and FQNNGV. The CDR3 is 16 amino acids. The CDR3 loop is CASSSGTGTVTDTQYF. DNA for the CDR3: TGTGCCAGCAGCTCAGGGACCGGGACAGTCACAGATACGCAGTATTTT.

The CDR3 region is CATAYQKQYF. The CDR3, as DNA: TGTGCTACCGCTTACCAAAAGCAGTACTTC. The V call is TRBV6-1, the J call TRBJ2-7; D remains unclear. Germline CDR1 MNHNS, CDR2 SASEGT. The CDR3 covers 10 residues.

CDR3 residues: CASSLGQGDGNEAFF. As DNA, the CDR3 is TGTGCCAGCAGCCTGGGACAGGGGGACGGGAATGAAGCTTTCTTT. The chain is built from TRBV7-9 and TRBJ1-1; 11 bases are a match to TRBD1. V gave up 5 bases and J gave up 7 bases; unmatched junction bases: 9. Germline-derived CDR1 and CDR2 are SEHNR and FQNEAQ (reference sequence). The CDR3 covers 15 residues.

The CDR3 loop reads CASSSYDRSYEQYF. CDR3 nucleotides: TGCGCCAGCAGCTCCTACGACAGGTCCTACGAGCAGTACTTC. V is TRBV5-1 and J is TRBJ2-7, with D tentatively TRBD1 (6 bases). This CDR3 is 14 amino acids long. CDR1 is SGHRS and CDR2 is YFSETQ in the germline V gene. Trimming stripped 3 bases from V and 1 base from J, with 11 bases between.

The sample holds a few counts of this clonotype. CDR3 residues: CASSFRDGPYNEQFF. DNA of the CDR3: TGTGCCAGCAGCTTCCGGGACGGTCCCTACAATGAGCAGTTCTTC. V gene TRBV7-2 combines with J gene TRBJ2-1, with D tentatively TRBD1 or TRBD2 (5 bases each). V dropped 3 bases and J dropped 2 bases, with 11 bases sitting between them. CDR1 is SGHTA and CDR2 is FQGNSA in the germline V gene. The CDR3 has 15 amino acids. The complete variable domain, with remaining parts taken from reference TRBV7-2 and TRBJ2-1, reads GAGVSQSPSNKVTEKGKDVELRCDPISGHTALYWYRQSLGQGLEFLIYFQGNSAPDKSGLPSDRFSAERTGGSVSTLTIQRTQQEDSAVYLCASSFRDGPYNEQFFGPGTRLTVL.

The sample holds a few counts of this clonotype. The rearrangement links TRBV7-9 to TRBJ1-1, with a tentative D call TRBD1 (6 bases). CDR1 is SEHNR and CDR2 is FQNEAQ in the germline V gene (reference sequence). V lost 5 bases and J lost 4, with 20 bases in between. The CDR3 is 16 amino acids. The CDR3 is CASSPTTYTGSTEAFF. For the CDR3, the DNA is TGTGCCAGCAGCCCCACCACATACACAGGGTCCACTGAAGCTTTCTTT.

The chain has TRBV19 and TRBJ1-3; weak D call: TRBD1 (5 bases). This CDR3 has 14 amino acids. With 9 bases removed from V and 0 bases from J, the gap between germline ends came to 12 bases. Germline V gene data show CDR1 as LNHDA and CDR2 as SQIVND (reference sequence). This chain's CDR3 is CASQQDHSGNTIYF. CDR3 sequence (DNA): TGTGCCAGCCAACAGGACCACTCTGGAAACACCATATATTTT. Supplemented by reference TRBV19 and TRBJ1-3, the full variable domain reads DGGITQSPKYLFRKEGQNVTLSCEQNLNHDAMYWYRQDPGQGLRLIYYSQIVNDFQKGDIAEGYSVSREKKESFPLTVTSAQKNPTAFYLCASQQDHSGNTIYFGEGSWLTVV.

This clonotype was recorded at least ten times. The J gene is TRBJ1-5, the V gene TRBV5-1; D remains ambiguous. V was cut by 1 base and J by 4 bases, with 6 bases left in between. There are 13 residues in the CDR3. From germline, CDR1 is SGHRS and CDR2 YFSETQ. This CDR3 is CASSLYGNQPQHF. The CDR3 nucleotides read TGCGCCAGCAGCTTGTATGGAAATCAGCCCCAGCATTTT.

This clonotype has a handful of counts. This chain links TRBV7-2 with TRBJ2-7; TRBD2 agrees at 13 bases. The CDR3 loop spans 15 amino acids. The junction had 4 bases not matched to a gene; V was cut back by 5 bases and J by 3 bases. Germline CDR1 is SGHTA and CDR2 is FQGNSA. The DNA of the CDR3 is TGTGCCAGCAGCCGGACTAGCGGGAGTAGCTACGAGCAGTACTTC. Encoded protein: CASSRTSGSSYEQYF. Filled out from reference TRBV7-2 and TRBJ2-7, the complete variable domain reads GAGVSQSPSNKVTEKGKDVELRCDPISGHTALYWYRQSLGQGLEFLIYFQGNSAPDKSGLPSDRFSAERTGGSVSTLTIQRTQQEDSAVYLCASSRTSGSSYEQYFGPGTRLTVT.

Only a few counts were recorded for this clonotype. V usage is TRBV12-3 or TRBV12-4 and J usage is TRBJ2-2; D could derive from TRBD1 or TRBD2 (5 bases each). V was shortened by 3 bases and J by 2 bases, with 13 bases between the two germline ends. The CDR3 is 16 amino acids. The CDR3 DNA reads TGTGCCAGCAGTTTTAGTCCGAGGGACAACACCGGGGAGCTGTTTTTT. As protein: CASSFSPRDNTGELFF.

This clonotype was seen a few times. CDR3 amino acids: CASSPLRGPNTEAFF. The CDR3 region has the DNA TGTGCCAGCAGCCCTCTTCGAGGGCCGAACACTGAAGCTTTCTTT. The chain is built from TRBV5-6 and TRBJ1-1, with D hard to call. Between the trimmed V and J ends, which lost 4 bases and 1 base, there was a span of 14 bases. This CDR3 has 15 amino acids. From germline, CDR1 is SGHDT and CDR2 YYEEEE.

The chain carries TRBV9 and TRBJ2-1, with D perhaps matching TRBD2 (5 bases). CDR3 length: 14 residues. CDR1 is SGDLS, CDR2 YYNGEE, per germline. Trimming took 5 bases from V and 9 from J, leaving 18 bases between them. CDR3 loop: CASSHGNFGGEQFF. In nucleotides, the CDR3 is TGTGCCAGCAGTCACGGGAACTTCGGTGGTGAGCAGTTCTTC. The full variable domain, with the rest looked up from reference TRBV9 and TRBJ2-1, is DSGVTQTPKHLITATGQRVTLRCSPRSGDLSVYWYQQSLDQGLQFLIQYYNGEERAKGNILERFSAQQFPDLHSELNLSSLELGDSALYFCASSHGNFGGEQFFGPGTRLTVL.

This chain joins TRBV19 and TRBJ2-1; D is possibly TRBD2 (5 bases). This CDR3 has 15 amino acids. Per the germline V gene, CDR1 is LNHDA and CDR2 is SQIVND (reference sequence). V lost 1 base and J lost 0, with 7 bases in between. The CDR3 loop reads CASSIGTSSYNEQFF. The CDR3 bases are TGTGCCAGTAGTATAGGAACTAGCTCCTACAATGAGCAGTTCTTC.

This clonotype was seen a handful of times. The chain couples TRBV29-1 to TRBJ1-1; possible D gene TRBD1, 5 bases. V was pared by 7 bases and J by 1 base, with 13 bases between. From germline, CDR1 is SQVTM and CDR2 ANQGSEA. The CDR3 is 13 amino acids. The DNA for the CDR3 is TGCAGCGCCCCGGGGCAGGGGAACACTGAAGCTTTCTTT. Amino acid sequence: CSAPGQGNTEAFF.

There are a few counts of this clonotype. CDR3 DNA: TGCGCCAGCAGCCAATTCACCGGGGAGCTGTTTTTT. Its translation: CASSQFTGELFF. The gene calls are TRBV4-1 and TRBJ2-2; D is unresolved. The V gene's germline CDR1 is MGHRA and CDR2 YSYEKL. The CDR3 loop spans 12 amino acids. With 2 bases removed from V and 4 bases from J, the gap between germline ends came to 2 bases.

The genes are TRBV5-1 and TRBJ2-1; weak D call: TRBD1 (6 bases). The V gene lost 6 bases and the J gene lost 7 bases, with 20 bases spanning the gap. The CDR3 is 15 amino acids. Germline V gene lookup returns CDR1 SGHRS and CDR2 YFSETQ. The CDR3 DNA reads TGCGCCAGCACCGCCGGGTACAGGGTGGGTAATGAGCAGTTCTTC. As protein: CASTAGYRVGNEQFF.

The CDR3 is CASSSILVAGYTDTQYF. The CDR3 region has the DNA TGTGCCAGCAGTTCCATCCTTGTAGCGGGATACACAGATACGCAGTATTTT. The chain has TRBV6-5 and TRBJ2-3; 8 nucleotides agree with TRBD2. Germline V gene sequence: CDR1 MNHEY, CDR2 SVGAGI. This CDR3 spans 17 amino acids. The trim removed 4 bases at V and 2 bases at J, leaving 11 bases unmatched.

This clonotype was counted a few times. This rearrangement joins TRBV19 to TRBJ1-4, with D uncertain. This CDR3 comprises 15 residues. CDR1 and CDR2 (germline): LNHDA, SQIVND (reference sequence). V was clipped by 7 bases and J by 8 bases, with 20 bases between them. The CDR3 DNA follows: TGTGCCAGTACTATGTCTGGAGGCCGTCGAGAAAAACTGTTTTTT. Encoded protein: CASTMSGGRREKLFF. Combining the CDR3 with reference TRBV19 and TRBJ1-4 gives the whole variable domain DGGITQSPKYLFRKEGQNVTLSCEQNLNHDAMYWYRQDPGQGLRLIYYSQIVNDFQKGDIAEGYSVSREKKESFPLTVTSAQKNPTAFYLCASTMSGGRREKLFFGSGTQLSVL.